This T cell receptor (beta chain) was documented in a study of cytomegalovirus exposure and HLA in healthy donors. Findings and limits, study-wide: Later analysis suggested most CMV-associated TCR beta chains were HLA-restricted. Near-uniform donor sequencing depth was presumed by presence/absence analyses.

For this clone: Its antigen is not identified.

CDR1 and CDR2 (germline): ENHRY, SYGVKD. V was clipped by 10 bases and J by 5 bases; unmatched bases: 8. The length of the CDR3 is 13 residues. The PCR made use of 60 Vbeta and 13 Jbeta primers. As originally analysed: In a later analysis, the count reached 76 million or so unique TCR beta chains, with 8.5 million to 14 million shared. TCRdb's table, derived via immunoSEQ multiplex PCR, lists solely in-frame clones and lacks some. V, J and clone size derive from that table, while D and trimming were established from the DNA sequence. The data show roughly 180,000 clones, with roughly four fifths seen just once and roughly 2% held by the top ten.

Input material: PBMCs. This TCR was recovered from a woman aged 18-35 years in good health and CMV-seropositive. The chain combines TRBV10-3 with TRBJ2-7; 10 nucleotides align to TRBD2. The CDR3 spells CATQAGGPDEQYF. The CDR3 DNA sequence: TGTGCCACTCAAGCGGGGGGGCCGGACGAGCAGTACTTC.